The 15 T cell receptor beta chains below were found in one sample sequenced in a study of T cell repertoires and HLA-DP antigens. The antigens of these receptors remain unknown. The data were produced by immunoSEQ multiplex PCR, yet TCRdb's version contains in-frame clones alone and is incomplete. The sample lists about 110,000 clones, 80% to 95% occurring once. Sequencing was done on a sample of CD4+ T cells from PBMCs. These receptors were collected from a woman aged 18 to 35 in good health and CMV-seronegative.

CDR3 in amino acids: CASSRQETQYF. CDR3 nucleotides: TGTGCCAGCAGTCGGCAAGAGACCCAGTACTTC. The V and J genes are TRBV6-1 and TRBJ2-5; no definite D call. The CDR3 length is 11 residues. V lost 5 bases and J lost 2, with 3 bases in between. Germline V CDR1 and CDR2: MNHNS, SASEGT.

The chain has TRBV5-1 and TRBJ2-1, with a weak D call TRBD1 (6 bases). The CDR3 sequence is 15 residues long. Trimming pared 5 bases from V and 0 bases from J, leaving 12 bases between. Germline assignment: CDR1 SGHRS and CDR2 YFSETQ. The CDR3 spells CASSWTDSSYNEQFF. Written as DNA, the CDR3 is TGCGCCAGCAGTTGGACAGACAGCTCCTACAATGAGCAGTTCTTC.

V usage is TRBV11-2 and J usage is TRBJ2-5, with TRBD1 identical over 7 bases. CDR3 length equals 14 residues. From germline, CDR1 is SGHAT and CDR2 FQNNGV. Unmatched junction bases numbered 4, after V lost 5 bases and J lost 1 base. The CDR3 bases are TGTGCCAGCAGCGTACAGGGGAGCCAAGAGACCCAGTACTTC. It is translated as CASSVQGSQETQYF.

V and J are TRBV30 and TRBJ1-1; D is possibly TRBD1 (5 bases). Germline CDR1 is GTSNPN and CDR2 is SVGIG (reference sequence). The ends were cut back, 5 bases at V and 1 base at J, with 5 bases in the middle. The CDR3 totals 11 residues. CDR3 protein: CAWGGNTEAFF. CDR3 coding DNA: TGTGCCTGGGGGGGGAACACTGAAGCTTTCTTT.

The chain links TRBV30 to TRBJ1-1; D remains ambiguous. Germline CDR1 GTSNPN, CDR2 SVGIG (reference sequence). The CDR3 consists of 11 residues. The ends were cut back, 4 bases at V and 7 bases at J, with 10 bases in the middle. This CDR3 is CAWNVWGEAFF. The CDR3 region has the DNA TGTGCCTGGAATGTGTGGGGTGAAGCTTTCTTT.

The V and J genes are TRBV6-5 and TRBJ1-5; tentatively, D is TRBD1 (5 bases). The V gene lost 8 bases and the J gene lost 2 bases, with 16 bases spanning the gap. This CDR3 contains 15 residues. CDR1 is MNHEY and CDR2 is SVGAGI in the germline V gene. CDR3 bases: TGTGCCAGCGCCAAAGAGCGGGGCGGCAATCAGCCCCAGCATTTT. It translates to CASAKERGGNQPQHF.

This chain joins TRBV7-2 and TRBJ2-3, with D perhaps assigned TRBD1 or TRBD2 (6 bases each). Per germline, CDR1 SGHTA and CDR2 FQGNSA. V lost 3 bases and J 3 bases, leaving 13 bases between the germline ends. The CDR3 sequence is 15 residues long. The CDR3 region is CASSLRGRKTDTQYF. CDR3 DNA: TGTGCCAGCAGCTTGAGGGGGAGGAAAACAGATACGCAGTATTTT. Looking up the rest from reference TRBV7-2 and TRBJ2-3 gives the full variable domain: GAGVSQSPSNKVTEKGKDVELRCDPISGHTALYWYRQSLGQGLEFLIYFQGNSAPDKSGLPSDRFSAERTGGSVSTLTIQRTQQEDSAVYLCASSLRGRKTDTQYFGPGTRLTVL.

The V gene is TRBV11-2, the J gene TRBJ2-4; 10 bases align to TRBD1. J lost 3 bases, V lost 6 bases, and 2 bases had no gene match. This CDR3 has 14 amino acids. CDR1 and CDR2 (germline): SGHAT, FQNNGV. Here the CDR3 reads CASRGTGVKNIQYF. In DNA form, the CDR3 reads TGTGCCAGCAGAGGGACAGGGGTCAAAAACATTCAGTACTTC.

DNA for the CDR3: TGTGCCAGCATCGTGGGGAGCGGGGGTCTTGCTAATGAAAAACTGTTTTTT. This gives the protein CASIVGSGGLANEKLFF. The gene calls are TRBV2 and TRBJ1-4; D is possibly TRBD1 (5 bases). Trimming cost V 7 bases and J 3 bases, with 21 bases left between them. The CDR3 has 17 amino acids. Germline V lookup: CDR1 SNHLY, CDR2 FYNNEI.

This clone was recorded a few times. V and J are TRBV12-5 and TRBJ2-7; 9 bases fit TRBD1. V dropped 5 bases and J dropped 4; count of bases not matched to a gene: 9. Germline values: CDR1 LGHNT, CDR2 FRNRAP. The CDR3 has 15 amino acids. The DNA of the CDR3 is TGTGCTAGTGGTCGGGCCCGGGACAGGGATTACGAGCAGTACGTC. Protein: CASGRARDRDYEQYV.

The chain recombines TRBV19 with TRBJ1-1, with 7 bases matching TRBD1. Trimming removed 10 bases from V and 0 bases from J; junction bases left unmatched: 8. Looked up from germline, CDR1 is LNHDA and CDR2 is SQIVND (reference sequence). The CDR3 is made up of 14 amino acids. The CDR3 coding sequence is TGTGCCACCACGGACAGGTCCATGAACACTGAAGCTTTCTTT. Amino acid sequence: CATTDRSMNTEAFF.

The rearrangement links TRBV5-1 to TRBJ2-1; 12 nucleotides align to TRBD2. Trimming removed 0 bases from V and 6 bases from J; junction bases left unmatched: 1. CDR1 is SGHRS, CDR2 YFSETQ, per germline. This CDR3 has 15 amino acids. The CDR3: CASSLELAGGNEQFF. The CDR3 nucleotides read TGCGCCAGCAGCTTGGAACTAGCGGGGGGCAATGAGCAGTTCTTC.

The chain employs TRBV6-5 and TRBJ1-1; D might be TRBD1 (5 bases). Per the germline V gene, CDR1 is MNHEY and CDR2 is SVGAGI. Trimming shortened V by 1 base and J by 1 base, and 7 bases separated the two germline ends. CDR3 length equals 14 residues. The CDR3 nucleotides are TGTGCCAGCAGTTACTTAGGACAGAACACTGAAGCTTTCTTT. Translated: CASSYLGQNTEAFF.

This chain joins TRBV18 and TRBJ2-7, with D possibly being TRBD1 (6 bases). The CDR3 runs 13 residues. Trimming removed 2 bases from V and 6 bases from J, with 11 bases in between. Looked up from germline, CDR1 is KGHSH and CDR2 is LQKENI. DNA for the CDR3: TGTGCCAGCTCACCAGCCACAGGGATCGAGCAGTACGTC. It specifies CASSPATGIEQYV.

A few counts support this clone. This chain joins TRBV6-5 and TRBJ1-6, with 7 bases aligning to TRBD1. V shed 6 bases and J 11 bases; nucleotides not matched to a gene: 4. Germline values: CDR1 MNHEY, CDR2 SVGAGI. This CDR3 comprises 12 residues. DNA of the CDR3: TGTGCCAGCAGGACAGGGTTTGCACCCCTCCACTTT. This sequence encodes CASRTGFAPLHF.